The rows below give T cell receptor beta chains drawn from one sample of a study of T cells in Graves' hyperthyroidism and ophthalmopathy. Each CDR3 protein gets one entry after TCRdb re-called the multiplex PCR reads with MiXCR. The table lists approximately 300,000 distinct CDR3 sequences, about 17% of them singletons, with approximately 60% in the top ten. Sequenced: blood. The receptor set was obtained from a woman aged 60 to 75 with Graves' ophthalmopathy. CDR3s include the opening cysteine and the closing phenylalanine or tryptophan.

V gene: TRBV7-9
CDR3 protein: CASSSSTQGNQPQHF

V gene: TRBV3-1
CDR3 protein: CASSQDLTPGNTIYF

V gene: TRBV5-4
CDR3 protein: CASSLLLTGGNEQFF

V gene: TRBV12-3/TRBV12-4
CDR3 protein: CASSLGTSGGETQYF

V gene: TRBV5-5
CDR3 protein: CASSLTAGGVYEQYF

V gene: TRBV28
CDR3 protein: CASSFGVAPVYQETQYF

V gene: TRBV6-1
CDR3 protein: CASRGGGSGTEAFF

V gene: TRBV20-1
CDR3 protein: CSAKVEAPLGEQYF

V gene: TRBV5-1
CDR3 protein: CASSLGTALGYTF

V gene: TRBV29-1
CDR3 protein: CSGGGLHTGELFF

V gene: TRBV2
CDR3 protein: CASSENGAQPQHF

V gene: TRBV20-1
CDR3 protein: CSAPSGRGGNEQFF

V gene: TRBV28
CDR3 protein: CASSLPGATNTEAFF

V gene: TRBV2
CDR3 protein: CASSEWLVYEQYF

V gene: TRBV28
CDR3 protein: CASNKPGGGGSFETQYF

V gene: TRBV6-4
CDR3 protein: CASSDRGQDEQFF

V gene: TRBV18
CDR3 protein: CASSPRGQGGQPQHF

V gene: TRBV7-9
CDR3 protein: CASSLLGTSANNEQFF

V gene: TRBV27
CDR3 protein: CASSFRQGGQPQHF

V gene: TRBV28
CDR3 protein: CASSLRTGTVNTEAFF

V gene: TRBV5-1
CDR3 protein: CASSSGTGSSSGNTIYF

V gene: TRBV20-1
CDR3 protein: CSAYDFGNTEAFF

V gene: TRBV27
CDR3 protein: CASSMTGYYGYTF

V gene: TRBV7-8
CDR3 protein: CASNWGLYNEQFF

V gene: TRBV5-4
CDR3 protein: CASSQDDAALGLGYTF

V gene: TRBV12-3/TRBV12-4
CDR3 protein: CASSRTDSYEQYF

V gene: TRBV12-3/TRBV12-4
CDR3 protein: CASSRTAFNYGYTF

V gene: TRBV5-5
CDR3 protein: CASSFSPGKNTEAFF

V gene: TRBV11-1
CDR3 protein: CASSLYGSSYEQYF

V gene: TRBV11-2
CDR3 protein: CASSLTGRPEQYF

V gene: TRBV6-6
CDR3 protein: CASSYSSSGRGTEAFF